The source of this TCR beta chain is a study of identical twins. V was cut by 3 bases and J by 5 bases, with 9 bases left in between. Germline assignment: CDR1 SGHKS and CDR2 YYEKEE (reference sequence). The CDR3 spans 12 residues. In this sample, this clonotype turned up a few times. Using its own MiXCR run on the 5' RACE reads, TCRdb lists one record per CDR3 protein. Among about 690,000 distinct CDR3 sequences, around 20% were seen once, and the ten largest hold 4.3%. In addition, the sample was reused for a study of T cells expressing NK-cell markers. In that study: Similarly, these clonotypes led the CD3+CD56-NKG2C+ fraction as well in four donors.

The TCR originated in a woman aged 18-29 years in good health. The specimen was PBMCs. This rearrangement joins TRBV5-5 to TRBJ2-7; no clear D. The CDR3 sequence is CASSSTVDEQYF. The CDR3 region has the DNA TGTGCCAGCAGCTCGACGGTCGACGAGCAGTACTTC.